This entry lists 19 T cell receptor beta chains sequenced from one sample in a study of glioma-infiltrating T cells. The iRepertoire nested amplicon-rescue multiplex PCR amplified TCR alpha and beta CDR3s from RNA. TCRdb re-derived calls from the multiplex PCR reads in MiXCR, one entry per CDR3 protein. The sample contains about 110,000 distinct CDR3 sequences, 20% to 25% of which appear only once. Material: glioma tissue, nonneoplastic brain tissue, or PBMCs (not recorded which). The receptors stem from a human donor with low-grade glioma or glioblastoma, undergoing nonglioma brain surgery, or in good health (not recorded which).

This clonotype has a handful of counts. A read error may explain this, as a much larger clone is one base away. The chain employs TRBV20-1 and TRBJ2-7, with 8 bases aligning to TRBD2. The CDR3 has 14 amino acids. Trimming removed 6 bases from V and 0 bases from J; junction bases left unmatched: 7. Germline values: CDR1 DFQATT, CDR2 SNEGSKA (reference sequence). The chain's CDR3 is CSATLAGASYEQYF. The CDR3 DNA sequence: TGCAGTGCCACCCTAGCGGGCGCCTCCTACGAGCAGTACTTC.

This clonotype was found a few times. The chain links TRBV13 to TRBJ2-5; 9 positions agree with TRBD2. Unmatched junction bases numbered 11, after V lost 5 bases and J lost 7 bases. The germline gives CDR1 PRHDT, CDR2 FYEKMQ (reference sequence). CDR3 length equals 15 residues. CDR3 DNA sequence: TGTGCCAGCAGCCCCTCAGCGGGGCGGGGGGGGACCCAGTACTTC. Its protein product is CASSPSAGRGGTQYF. Combining the CDR3 with reference TRBV13 and TRBJ2-5 gives the whole variable domain AAGVIQSPRHLIKEKRETATLKCYPIPRHDTVYWYQQGPGQDPQFLISFYEKMQSDKGSIPDRFSAQQFSDYHSELNMSSLELGDSALYFCASSPSAGRGGTQYFGPGTRLLVL.

In its sample, this clonotype was seen many times. CDR3 sequence reads: CASSSTGGTYNEQFF. The CDR3, as DNA: TGTGCCAGCAGTTCTACAGGGGGGACGTACAATGAGCAGTTCTTC. This rearrangement joins TRBV6-2 or TRBV6-3 to TRBJ2-1; 8 bases align to TRBD1. This CDR3 has 15 residues. V shed 4 bases and J 4 bases; nucleotides not matched to a gene: 6. Germline values: CDR1 MNHEY, CDR2 SVGEGT.

As concerns this clonotype: A much larger clonotype is one base distant, so this may be a read error. Because the CDR3 is missing its conserved closing phenylalanine or tryptophan, this is likely a read error. The rearrangement joins TRBV7-2 to TRBJ1-1; 9 nucleotides match TRBD1. The CDR3 length is 14 residues. Germline loops: CDR1 SGHTA, CDR2 FQGNSA. V lost 5 bases and J lost 7; bases outside the gene matches: 8. CDR3 sequence: CASSHPGQGDEAFL. In DNA, the CDR3 is TGTGCCAGCAGCCACCCGGGACAGGGTGATGAAGCTTTCCTT.

In this sample, this clonotype turned up many times. This sequence joins TRBV27 and TRBJ2-7; 8 positions agree with TRBD1. V lost 4 bases and J lost 2; bases outside the gene matches: 13. Per germline, CDR1 MNHEY and CDR2 SMNVEV (reference sequence). The CDR3 has 17 residues. CDR3 sequence (DNA): TGTGCCAGCAGTTATAACGCCGGGACAGGTAACACCTACGAGCAGTACTTC. Amino acid sequence: CASSYNAGTGNTYEQYF.

A word on this clonotype: The junction departs from germline at one end; a sequencing error may be responsible. V is TRBV5-1 and J is TRBJ2-3; 11 bases are shared with TRBD2. Per the germline V gene, CDR1 is SGHRS and CDR2 is YFSETQ. This CDR3 has 16 residues. The CDR3 reads CASALGTSGFTDAQYF. CDR3 nucleotide sequence: TGCGCCAGCGCCTTGGGGACTAGCGGTTTTACAGATGCGCAGTATTTT.

Concerning this clonotype itself: This could be a read error, since a much larger clone is one nucleotide away. J is TRBJ2-3 and V is TRBV7-9; TRBD2 matches 11 bases. The V gene's germline CDR1 is SEHNR and CDR2 FQNEAQ (reference sequence). The V and J ends lost 6 bases and 1 base, in that order; junction bases with no gene match: 6. The CDR3 sequence is 16 residues long. This CDR3 reads CASSWGLAAGTDTQYF. The CDR3 DNA is TGTGCCAGCAGTTGGGGACTAGCGGCAGGCACAGATACGCAGTATTTT. The full variable domain, its missing parts supplied by reference TRBV7-9 and TRBJ2-3, is DTGVSQNPRHKITKRGQNVTFRCDPISEHNRLYWYRQTLGQGPEFLTYFQNEAQLEKSRLLSDRFSAERPKGSFSTLEIQRTEQGDSAMYLCASSWGLAAGTDTQYFGPGTRLTVL.

This clonotype was seen many times. The rearrangement uses TRBV28 and TRBJ1-1; the D is unclear. The V gene lost 3 bases and the J gene lost 0 bases, with 11 bases spanning the gap. This CDR3 has 15 amino acids. Germline CDR1 MDHEN, CDR2 SYDVKM. CDR3 nucleotides: TGTGCCAGCAGTTTCGGGCAGATACTGAACACTGAAGCTTTCTTT. This sequence encodes CASSFGQILNTEAFF.

This clonotype was seen many times. The CDR3 region is CASSLGVSNIQYF. The DNA of the CDR3 is TGTGCCAGCAGTTTGGGAGTCTCGAACATTCAGTACTTC. The chain has TRBV28 and TRBJ2-4, with D maybe TRBD2 (5 bases). Trimming removed 3 bases at V and 7 bases at J, with 10 bases between. In germline, CDR1 is MDHEN, CDR2 SYDVKM. The CDR3 has 13 residues.

The table lists this clonotype with many counts. The chain has TRBV7-6 and TRBJ1-2; D not certain. V was clipped by 1 base and J by 3 bases, with 12 bases between them. The CDR3 contains 15 residues. Germline assignment: CDR1 SGHVS and CDR2 FNYEAQ. The CDR3 loop reads CASSLGGNEDYGYTF. The CDR3 nucleotides are TGTGCCAGCAGCTTAGGGGGAAATGAGGACTATGGCTACACCTTC.

With regard to this clonotype: This may be a read error, as it is one base from a much larger clone. This chain connects TRBV5-1 to TRBJ1-5, with 8 bases that match TRBD1. J lost 6 bases, V lost 4 bases, and 9 bases had no gene match. Germline loops: CDR1 SGHRS, CDR2 YFSETQ. The length of the CDR3 is 15 residues. CDR3 in amino acids: CASSAGTGAVQPQHF. CDR3 nucleotide sequence: TGCGCCAGCAGCGCCGGGACAGGCGCGGTTCAGCCCCAGCATTTT.

This clonotype was counted many times. The chain joins TRBV20-1 to TRBJ2-7; D not certain. The CDR3 is made up of 16 amino acids. Per the germline V gene, CDR1 is DFQATT and CDR2 is SNEGSKA (reference sequence). V lost 0 bases and J 0 bases, leaving 15 bases between the germline ends. Here the CDR3 DNA reads TGCAGTGCTAGAGATCTCAGGAGCCTGACCTCCTACGAGCAGTACTTC. It is translated as CSARDLRSLTSYEQYF.

This clonotype has at least ten counts. The V gene is TRBV12-3 or TRBV12-4, the J gene TRBJ1-5, with 7 nucleotides matching TRBD1. This CDR3 is 16 amino acids long. J lost 2 bases, V lost 5 bases, and 9 bases had no gene match. In DNA form, the CDR3 reads TGTGCCAGCAGTATAACAGGGGCGCCTGGCAATCAGCCCCAGCATTTT. Translation: CASSITGAPGNQPQHF.

This clonotype was recorded many times. The chain couples TRBV20-1 to TRBJ1-6; D ambiguous. V gave up 3 bases and J gave up 8 bases, with 17 bases separating them. CDR1 is DFQATT and CDR2 is SNEGSKA in the germline V gene (reference sequence). This CDR3 region has 15 residues. The CDR3 spells CSARGSSYEYSPLHF. The CDR3 region has the DNA TGCAGTGCTAGGGGCTCGTCCTATGAATATTCACCCCTCCACTTT.

In this sample, this clonotype turned up many times. The chain is built from TRBV7-2 and TRBJ2-5; 8 nucleotides line up with TRBD1. Germline-derived CDR1 and CDR2 are SGHTA and FQGNSA. The V segment lost 4 bases and the J segment 4 bases; nucleotides outside the gene matches: 5. The CDR3 runs to 14 residues. In nucleotides, the CDR3 is TGTGCCAGCAGCTCGACAGGGGAAGGAGAGACCCAGTACTTC. Protein product: CASSSTGEGETQYF.

This clonotype showed up many times. The chain carries TRBV20-1 and TRBJ1-1; D not resolved. Trimming took off 6 bases at V and 10 bases at J, with 6 bases between the two ends. The CDR3 spans 8 residues. Germline V gene sequence: CDR1 DFQATT, CDR2 SNEGSKA (reference sequence). CDR3 in DNA: TGCAGTGCCCCTGGAGCTTTCTTT. It yields the protein CSAPGAFF.

This clonotype came up many times. The genes are TRBV5-4 and TRBJ1-1; D unclear. Per germline, CDR1 SGHNT and CDR2 YYREEE (reference sequence). The CDR3 sequence is 12 residues long. Trimming pared 0 bases from V and 10 bases from J, leaving 10 bases between. The CDR3 loop reads CASSLAPSGAFF. The CDR3 DNA reads as TGTGCCAGCAGCTTGGCCCCCAGCGGAGCTTTCTTT.

This clonotype has only a few counts. The rearrangement links TRBV5-1 to TRBJ2-7; D not resolved. The V gene lost 0 bases and the J gene lost 5 bases, with 9 bases spanning the gap. Germline V gene data show CDR1 as SGHRS and CDR2 as YFSETQ. The CDR3 runs to 13 residues. Written as DNA, the CDR3 is TGCGCCAGCAGCTTGGTCACTACCCACGAGCAGTACTTC. This gives the protein CASSLVTTHEQYF.

This clonotype was counted at least ten times. This rearrangement joins TRBV2 to TRBJ1-1; no definite D call. V shed 3 bases and J shed 0 bases, with 8 bases lying between them. There are 14 residues in the CDR3. The germline gives CDR1 SNHLY, CDR2 FYNNEI. CDR3 nucleotide sequence: TGTGCCAGCAGTGAGGAGGGCATGAACACTGAAGCTTTCTTT. Its translation is CASSEEGMNTEAFF.